This TCR beta chain was sequenced during a study of T-cell memory formation after mild COVID-19 (dated by TCRdb to 2020 to 2023). Looking at the study overall: TCR sequence clusters from the two donors were found to be largely donor specific. Two young, previously healthy adult volunteers made up the cohort, one male and one female. In a couple of donors, T-cell clones that expanded and contracted after mild COVID-19 were tracked by sequencing TCRalpha and TCRbeta repertoires over time.

Sequencing was performed on an Illumina NovaSeq 6000. cDNA libraries for TCRalpha and TCRbeta were prepared by 5'RACE using constant-segment primers, with sample barcodes and unique molecular identifiers added. RNA was extracted from every sample with Trizol reagent. Libraries were amplified in two PCR steps, with a second sample barcode and Illumina TruSeq adapters added in the second step. The libraries were sequenced on an Illumina NovaSeq using 2 x 150 bp paired-end reads. The authors' pipeline ran thus. Reads were demultiplexed and collapsed into UMI-guided consensus sequences with migec v1.2.7. Using mixcr v2.1.11, UMI consensuses were aligned to TRA and TRB V and J templates and then assembled into clonotypes. Expanded or contracted clonotypes were those called significant by both edgeR and NoisET, with noise models trained on biological replicates. For edgeR calls, the cutoffs were a false discovery rate-adjusted p below 0.01 and a log2 fold-change threshold of 1. As an exploratory analysis of dynamics, max-normalized trajectories of the 1000 most abundant clonotypes were examined with PCA combined with hierarchical clustering. Each responding clone was given a CD4 or CD8 phenotype based on the CD4+ and CD8+ repertoires, which had been sequenced separately. Clones were called with MiXCR by TCRdb after fastp trimmed the public reads at Q25, and only in-frame beta chains were retained. One record per CDR3 amino acid sequence lists the most common genes and DNA. The V and J calls reflect TCRdb's pipeline rather than the authors' work. This sample comprises about 120,000 distinct CDR3 sequences, 22% of them detected only once. The top ten clones comprise about two fifths of the sample.

Results and caveats for the whole study, not just this receptor: Some responding clones were found in pre-infection memory, which suggests that pre-existing cross-reactive memory T cells took part in the SARS-CoV-2 response. Balanced CD4/CD8 phenotypes were observed for clones contracting from day 15 to 85, whereas a bias towards CD4+ was observed for a second wave of clones expanding from day 15 to 37. Only a couple of mild cases were covered in the study, and larger cohorts including severe cases with pre-infection samples were considered necessary. SARS-CoV-2 specificity was not confirmed for the second-wave clones peaking on day 37. Contracting CD4+ clones were found mainly in CM and EM memory subsets, while CD8+ clones were enriched in EMRA.

This clonotype was seen only a few times. Its antigen remains unidentified. Base qualities were left out, and no much larger clone turns up one base away. The germline V gene (reference sequence) supplies CDR1 SEHNR and CDR2 FQNEAQ. Inclusive of the bounding cysteine and phenylalanine, the CDR3 is 14 residues long. Here the CDR3 DNA is all that survives: 42 bases in frame from base 1. At the junction V is shortened by 1 base and J by 5 bases, with 11 bases in between. Ficoll-Paque density gradient centrifugation was the method used to isolate PBMCs. The sequenced material came from PBMCs or a T cell subset sorted from them (not recorded which). The sequence links TRBV7-9 to TRBJ2-5; perhaps TRBD2 is the D gene, with 5 bases matching. This receptor was taken from a young man who had mild COVID-19 (a few samples of this study predate the infection). The sample titles of this study are shuffled in the database, so cell type and time point are left out; the donor was told from shared clones. The DNA sequence is as follows: TGTGCCAGCAGCTTAGTAAAAGCGGCGGAGACCCAGTACTTC. This is translated as CASSLVKAAETQYF.